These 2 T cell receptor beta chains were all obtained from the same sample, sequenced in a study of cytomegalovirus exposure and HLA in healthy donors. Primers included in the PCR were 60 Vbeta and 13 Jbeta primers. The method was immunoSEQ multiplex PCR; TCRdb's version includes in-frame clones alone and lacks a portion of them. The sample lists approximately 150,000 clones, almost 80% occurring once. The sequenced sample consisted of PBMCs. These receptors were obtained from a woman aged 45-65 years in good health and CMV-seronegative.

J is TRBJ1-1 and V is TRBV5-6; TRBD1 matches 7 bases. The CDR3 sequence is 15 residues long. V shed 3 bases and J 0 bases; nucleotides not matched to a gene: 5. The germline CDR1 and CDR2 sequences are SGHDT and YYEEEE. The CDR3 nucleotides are TGTGCCAGCAGCTCGACCGGGACAGTGAACACTGAAGCTTTCTTT. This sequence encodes CASSSTGTVNTEAFF.

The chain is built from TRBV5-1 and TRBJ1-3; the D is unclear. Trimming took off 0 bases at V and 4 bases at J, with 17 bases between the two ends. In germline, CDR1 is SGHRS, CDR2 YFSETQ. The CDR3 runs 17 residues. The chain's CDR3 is CASSLEGGILGGNTIYF. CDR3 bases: TGCGCCAGCAGCTTGGAAGGAGGCATTCTAGGGGGAAACACCATATATTTT. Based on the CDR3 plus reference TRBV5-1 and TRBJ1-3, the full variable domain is KAGVTQTPRYLIKTRGQQVTLSCSPISGHRSVSWYQQTPGQGLQFLFEYFSETQRNKGNFPGRFSGRQFSNSRSEMNVSTLELGDSALYLCASSLEGGILGGNTIYFGEGSWLTVV.